Described below is a single T cell receptor beta chain sequence and its context. The antigen remains unidentified. This sample stems from a study of T cell responses to AZD1222 COVID-19 vaccine. Study results and limitations: The study identified only a handful of AZD1222 recipients as seropositive at baseline. None of the repertoires were sampled until the peak T cell response had passed. CD4 TCRs associated with vaccination spanned spike, dominating at 160-218 and 743-854.

Libraries were prepared by immunoSEQ multiplex PCR; TCRdb keeps only in-frame clonotypes and omits some of them. The table has 150,000 or so clones, about 93% seen once. The TCR comes from an adult in good health. The source was peripheral blood, collected on day 0 of AZD1222 vaccination.

This CDR3 reads CASSFPQVPGTRAHNEQFF. The DNA of the CDR3 is TGTGCCAGCAGCTTCCCCCAAGTACCCGGGACTAGAGCCCACAATGAGCAGTTCTTC. The V call is TRBV5-8, the J call TRBJ2-1; 8 bases match TRBD2. Germline V gene sequence: CDR1 SGHTS, CDR2 YDEGEE. The CDR3 totals 19 residues. V shed 2 bases, J shed 5 bases, and the junction held 18 bases outside the gene matches.